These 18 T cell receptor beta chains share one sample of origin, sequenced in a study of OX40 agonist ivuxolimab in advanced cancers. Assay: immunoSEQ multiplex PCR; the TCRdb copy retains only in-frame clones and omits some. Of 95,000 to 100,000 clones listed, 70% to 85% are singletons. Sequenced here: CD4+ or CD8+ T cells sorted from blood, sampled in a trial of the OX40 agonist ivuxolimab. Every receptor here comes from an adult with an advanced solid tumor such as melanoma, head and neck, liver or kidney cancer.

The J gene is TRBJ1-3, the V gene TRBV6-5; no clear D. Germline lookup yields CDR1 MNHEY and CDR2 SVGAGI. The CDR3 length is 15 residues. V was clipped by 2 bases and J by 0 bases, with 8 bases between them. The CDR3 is CASSYLGSSGNTIYF. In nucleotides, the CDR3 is TGTGCCAGCAGTTACCTGGGGAGCTCTGGAAACACCATATATTTT.

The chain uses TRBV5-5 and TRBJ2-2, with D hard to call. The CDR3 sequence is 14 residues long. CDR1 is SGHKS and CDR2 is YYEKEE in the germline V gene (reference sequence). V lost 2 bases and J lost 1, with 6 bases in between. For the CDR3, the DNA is TGTGCCAGCAGCTTCACGGTGAACACCGGGGAGCTGTTTTTT. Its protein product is CASSFTVNTGELFF. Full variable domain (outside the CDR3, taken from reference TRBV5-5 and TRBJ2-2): DAGVTQSPTHLIKTRGQQVTLRCSPISGHKSVSWYQQVLGQGPQFIFQYYEKEERGRGNFPDRFSARQFPNYSSELNVNALLLGDSALYLCASSFTVNTGELFFGEGSRLTVL.

Here the CDR3 reads CASSLNRAYGYTF. The CDR3 nucleotides are TGTGCCAGCAGTTTAAACAGGGCCTATGGCTACACCTTC. The chain carries TRBV28 and TRBJ1-2, with a weak D call TRBD1 (6 bases). CDR3 length: 13 residues. Trimming took 2 bases from V and 4 from J, leaving 8 bases between them. Looked up from germline, CDR1 is MDHEN and CDR2 is SYDVKM.

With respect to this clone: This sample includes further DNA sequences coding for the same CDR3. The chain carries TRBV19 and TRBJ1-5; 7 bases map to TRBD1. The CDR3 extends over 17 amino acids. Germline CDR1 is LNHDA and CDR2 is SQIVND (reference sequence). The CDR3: CASGSGTASYSNQPQHF. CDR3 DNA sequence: TGTGCTAGTGGGAGCGGGACAGCATCATATAGCAATCAGCCCCAGCATTTT.

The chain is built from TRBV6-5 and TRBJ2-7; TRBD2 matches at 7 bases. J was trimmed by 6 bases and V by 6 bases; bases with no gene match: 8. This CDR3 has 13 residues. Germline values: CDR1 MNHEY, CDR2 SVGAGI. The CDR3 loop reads CASRRELAGEQYF. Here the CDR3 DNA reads TGTGCCAGCAGGAGGGAATTAGCGGGCGAGCAGTACTTC.

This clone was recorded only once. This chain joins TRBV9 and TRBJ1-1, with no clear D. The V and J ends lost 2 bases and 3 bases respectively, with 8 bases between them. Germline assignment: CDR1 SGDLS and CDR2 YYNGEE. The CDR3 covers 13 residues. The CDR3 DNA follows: TGTGCCAGCAGCGTGAGGGAGGACACTGAAGCTTTCTTT. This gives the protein CASSVREDTEAFF.

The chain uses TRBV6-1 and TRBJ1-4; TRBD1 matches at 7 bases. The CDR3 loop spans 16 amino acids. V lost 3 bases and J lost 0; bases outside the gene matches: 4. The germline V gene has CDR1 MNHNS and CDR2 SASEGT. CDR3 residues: CASSDLQGPTNEKLFF. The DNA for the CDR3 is TGTGCCAGCAGTGACTTACAGGGGCCAACTAATGAAAAACTGTTTTTT.

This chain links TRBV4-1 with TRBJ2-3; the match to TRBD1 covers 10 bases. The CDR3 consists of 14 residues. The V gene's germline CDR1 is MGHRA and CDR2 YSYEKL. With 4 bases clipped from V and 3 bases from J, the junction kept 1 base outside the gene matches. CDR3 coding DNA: TGCGCCAGCAGCCTGGGACAGGGGACAGATACGCAGTATTTT. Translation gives CASSLGQGTDTQYF.

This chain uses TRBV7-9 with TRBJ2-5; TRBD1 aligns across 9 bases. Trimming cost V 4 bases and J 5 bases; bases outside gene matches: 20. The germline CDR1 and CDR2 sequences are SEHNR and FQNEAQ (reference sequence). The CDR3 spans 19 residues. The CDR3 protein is CASSSPRRRTGDGMETQYF. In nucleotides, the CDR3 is TGTGCCAGCAGCTCCCCACGGCGCAGGACAGGGGACGGTATGGAGACCCAGTACTTC.

CDR3 sequence (DNA): TGCGCCAGCAGCTTGCAGCTAGCGGGAGAGACCCAGTACTTC. Translated: CASSLQLAGETQYF. The chain recombines TRBV5-1 with TRBJ2-5, with 8 bases that match TRBD2. J lost 4 bases, V lost 1 base, and 3 bases had no gene match. The V gene's germline CDR1 is SGHRS and CDR2 YFSETQ. The CDR3 covers 14 residues.

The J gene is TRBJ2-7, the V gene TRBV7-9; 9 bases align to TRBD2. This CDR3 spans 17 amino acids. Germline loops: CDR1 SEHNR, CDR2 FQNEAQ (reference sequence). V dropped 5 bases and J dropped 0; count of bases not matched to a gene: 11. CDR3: CASSPSSGSGSSYEQYF. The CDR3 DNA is TGTGCCAGCAGCCCATCGTCGGGTAGCGGGAGCTCCTACGAGCAGTACTTC.

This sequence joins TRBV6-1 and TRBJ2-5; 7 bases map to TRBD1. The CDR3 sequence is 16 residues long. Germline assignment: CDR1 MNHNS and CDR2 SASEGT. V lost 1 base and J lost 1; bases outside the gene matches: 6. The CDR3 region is CASSEVHRGLQETQYF. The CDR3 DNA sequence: TGTGCCAGCAGTGAAGTTCACAGGGGCCTCCAAGAGACCCAGTACTTC.

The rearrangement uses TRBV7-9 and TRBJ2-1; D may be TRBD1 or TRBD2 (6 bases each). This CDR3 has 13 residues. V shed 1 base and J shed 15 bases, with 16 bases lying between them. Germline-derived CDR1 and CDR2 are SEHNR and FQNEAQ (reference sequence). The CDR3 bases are TGTGCCAGCAGCTTAGGGGGGGCGGTAGCTCGGTTCTTC. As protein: CASSLGGAVARFF. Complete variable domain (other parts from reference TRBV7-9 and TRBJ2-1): DTGVSQNPRHKITKRGQNVTFRCDPISEHNRLYWYRQTLGQGPEFLTYFQNEAQLEKSRLLSDRFSAERPKGSFSTLEIQRTEQGDSAMYLCASSLGGAVARFFGPGTRLTVL.

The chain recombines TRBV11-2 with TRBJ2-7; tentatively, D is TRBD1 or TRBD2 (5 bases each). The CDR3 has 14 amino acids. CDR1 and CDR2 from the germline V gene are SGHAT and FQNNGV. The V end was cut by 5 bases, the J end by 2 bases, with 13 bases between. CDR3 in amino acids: CASSKGPFTYEQYF. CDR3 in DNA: TGTGCCAGCAGCAAGGGACCTTTTACCTACGAGCAGTACTTC.

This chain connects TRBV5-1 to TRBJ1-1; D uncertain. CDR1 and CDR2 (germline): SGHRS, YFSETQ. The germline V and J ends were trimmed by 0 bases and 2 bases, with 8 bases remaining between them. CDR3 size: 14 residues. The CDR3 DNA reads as TGCGCCAGCAGCTTGGGGCCAAGCAACACTGAAGCTTTCTTT. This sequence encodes CASSLGPSNTEAFF.

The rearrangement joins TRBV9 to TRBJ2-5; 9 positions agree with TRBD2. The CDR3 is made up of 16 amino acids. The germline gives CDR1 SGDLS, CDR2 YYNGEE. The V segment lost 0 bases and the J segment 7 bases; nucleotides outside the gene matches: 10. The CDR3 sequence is CASSVEPSGIRGTQYF. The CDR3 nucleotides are TGTGCCAGCAGCGTAGAGCCTAGCGGGATCCGAGGGACCCAGTACTTC.

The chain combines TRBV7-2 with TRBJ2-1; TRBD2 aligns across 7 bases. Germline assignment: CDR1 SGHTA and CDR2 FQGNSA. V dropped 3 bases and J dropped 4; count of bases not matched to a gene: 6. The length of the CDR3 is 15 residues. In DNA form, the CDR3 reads TGTGCCAGCAGCTTTCCCCGGGGGGATTACAATGAGCAGTTCTTC. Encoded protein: CASSFPRGDYNEQFF. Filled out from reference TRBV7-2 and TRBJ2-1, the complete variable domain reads GAGVSQSPSNKVTEKGKDVELRCDPISGHTALYWYRQSLGQGLEFLIYFQGNSAPDKSGLPSDRFSAERTGGSVSTLTIQRTQQEDSAVYLCASSFPRGDYNEQFFGPGTRLTVL.

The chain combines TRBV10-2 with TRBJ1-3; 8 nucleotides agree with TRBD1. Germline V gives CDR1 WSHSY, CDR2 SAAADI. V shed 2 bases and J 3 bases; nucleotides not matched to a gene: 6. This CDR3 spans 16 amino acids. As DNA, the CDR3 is TGCGCCAGCAGTGAGCGGTCAGGGGGCGATGGAAACACCATATATTTT. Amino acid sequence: CASSERSGGDGNTIYF.